The 28 T cell receptor beta chains presented below share a single source sample, sequenced in a study of T cells after yellow fever vaccination. TCRdb redid the calling of the 5' RACE reads with MiXCR, one entry per CDR3 protein. The sample holds 500,000 to 650,000 distinct CDR3 sequences, around a sixth seen once. The source was PBMCs, collected 5 to 6 days after the first yellow fever vaccination. These TCRs come from a man between 18 and 29 years old who received the YFV17D yellow fever vaccine.

The V and J genes are TRBV12-3 or TRBV12-4 and TRBJ1-6; no definite D call. V was shortened by 4 bases and J by 4 bases, with 11 bases between the two germline ends. The CDR3 runs 15 residues. The CDR3 protein is CASSYSRPYNSPLHF. The DNA of the CDR3 is TGTGCCAGCAGTTACAGTCGACCTTATAATTCACCCCTCCACTTT.

The sample holds a few counts of this clonotype. The chain couples TRBV5-1 to TRBJ2-2; 9 nucleotides line up with TRBD2. The CDR3 length is 18 residues. V shed 6 bases, J shed 4 bases, and the junction held 16 bases outside the gene matches. The V gene's germline CDR1 is SGHRS and CDR2 YFSETQ. The DNA for the CDR3 is TGCGCCAGCAAAGACCCAGCGGGGGGCCTGGGGATCACCGGGGAGCTGTTTTTT. It encodes CASKDPAGGLGITGELFF.

This clonotype was seen only a few times. The chain joins TRBV10-3 to TRBJ2-2; the match to TRBD1 covers 7 bases. The CDR3 runs to 14 residues. J gave up 3 bases and V 3 bases, and 1 base lay outside the gene matches. CDR1 ENHRY and CDR2 SYGVKD come from the germline V gene. The DNA of the CDR3 is TGTGCCATCAGTGAAGGGACAGACACCGGGGAGCTGTTTTTT. Amino acids: CAISEGTDTGELFF.

This clonotype was seen only a few times. The chain recombines TRBV4-3 with TRBJ2-5; weak D call: TRBD2 (6 bases). Germline loops: CDR1 LGHNA, CDR2 YSLEER. The V and J ends lost 3 bases and 4 bases respectively, with 12 bases between them. The CDR3 is 14 residues long. The CDR3 loop reads CASSQATRRETQYF. In DNA form, the CDR3 reads TGCGCCAGCAGCCAGGCGACTAGACGAGAGACCCAGTACTTC.

The rearrangement links TRBV7-7 to TRBJ1-1; TRBD1 matches 8 bases. From germline, CDR1 is SSHAT and CDR2 FNYEAQ (reference sequence). This CDR3 region has 13 residues. V was clipped by 5 bases and J by 5 bases; unmatched bases: 4. As DNA, the CDR3 is TGTGCCAGCAGCCGGGACAGGCAGACTGAAGCTTTCTTT. It encodes CASSRDRQTEAFF.

This rearrangement joins TRBV5-1 to TRBJ2-7; TRBD2 matches 7 bases. Per the germline V gene, CDR1 is SGHRS and CDR2 is YFSETQ. The CDR3 length is 15 residues. V dropped 4 bases and J dropped 4; count of bases not matched to a gene: 11. The DNA of the CDR3 is TGCGCCAGCAGCCCCGGAGCGGGACGGCCTTACGAGCAGTACTTC. Translating it yields CASSPGAGRPYEQYF.

The sample holds a few counts of this clonotype. The chain is built from TRBV7-9 and TRBJ1-2; unclear D gene. This CDR3 has 16 amino acids. V was trimmed by 5 bases and J by 3 bases, leaving 19 bases between them. CDR1 is SEHNR and CDR2 is FQNEAQ in the germline V gene (reference sequence). CDR3: CASSASVSGSDYGYTF. CDR3 DNA: TGTGCCAGCAGCGCTTCGGTTAGCGGCTCGGACTATGGCTACACCTTC. The full variable domain, with the rest looked up from reference TRBV7-9 and TRBJ1-2, is DTGVSQNPRHKITKRGQNVTFRCDPISEHNRLYWYRQTLGQGPEFLTYFQNEAQLEKSRLLSDRFSAERPKGSFSTLEIQRTEQGDSAMYLCASSASVSGSDYGYTFGSGTRLTVV.

The table lists this clonotype with a few counts. The rearrangement links TRBV5-1 to TRBJ2-5; tentative D call: TRBD1 (5 bases). The germline gives CDR1 SGHRS, CDR2 YFSETQ. CDR3 length: 14 amino acids. Trimming left V 0 bases short and J 3 bases short, with 9 bases between. Here the CDR3 reads CASSLDSTEETQYF. DNA for the CDR3: TGCGCCAGCAGCTTGGACTCGACAGAAGAGACCCAGTACTTC.

The rearrangement links TRBV7-9 to TRBJ2-3, with D hard to call. The CDR3 is 14 amino acids. Per the germline V gene, CDR1 is SEHNR and CDR2 is FQNEAQ (reference sequence). With 3 bases removed from V and 2 bases from J, the gap between germline ends came to 9 bases. The CDR3, as DNA: TGTGCCAGCAGCTTTCGTCAGGTCACAGATACGCAGTATTTT. Its translation: CASSFRQVTDTQYF.

This clonotype was picked up a small number of times. This chain uses TRBV9 with TRBJ1-1; D remains unclear. Germline V gives CDR1 SGDLS, CDR2 YYNGEE. This CDR3 has 14 residues. The germline V and J ends were trimmed by 2 bases and 0 bases, with 8 bases remaining between them. The CDR3 DNA sequence: TGTGCCAGCAGCGTCACAGCACTGAACACTGAAGCTTTCTTT. Translating it yields CASSVTALNTEAFF.

This clonotype has only a few counts. The chain uses TRBV6-2 or TRBV6-3 and TRBJ2-1, with 10 bases identical to TRBD2. Germline V gene sequence: CDR1 MNHEY, CDR2 SVGEGT. Trimming took 6 bases from V and 3 from J; bases not matched to a gene: 2. CDR3 length: 14 residues. This chain's CDR3 is CASSGTSDYNEQFF. The CDR3 DNA reads TGTGCCAGCAGCGGGACTAGCGACTACAATGAGCAGTTCTTC.

The V call is TRBV20-1, the J call TRBJ1-5, with a possible D match to TRBD1 (6 bases). This CDR3 has 15 amino acids. Germline V gene sequence: CDR1 DFQATT, CDR2 SNEGSKA (reference sequence). V was clipped by 1 base and J by 2 bases, with 12 bases between them. The CDR3 nucleotides are TGCAGTGCTAGAGTTGGGGGCGAGGGCAATCAGCCCCAGCATTTT. It specifies CSARVGGEGNQPQHF.

The CDR3 nucleotides read TGCAGCGCCACCCGGGACAAGGGCCTATGGGGAGAGACCCAGTACTTC. Its translation is CSATRDKGLWGETQYF. The J gene is TRBJ2-5, the V gene TRBV29-1; the D gene is possibly TRBD1 (6 bases). The CDR3 covers 16 residues. Germline lookup yields CDR1 SQVTM and CDR2 ANQGSEA. Trimming removed 7 bases from V and 4 bases from J, with 25 bases in between.

The chain recombines TRBV12-3 or TRBV12-4 with TRBJ2-1, with a possible D match to TRBD1 (6 bases). The CDR3 consists of 15 residues. V lost 6 bases and J 9 bases, leaving 21 bases between the germline ends. Here the CDR3 DNA reads TGTGCCAGCAGCCCTGGGGGCTCGACCCAGGGTGAGCAGTTCTTC. Translating gives CASSPGGSTQGEQFF.

V and J are TRBV14 and TRBJ1-4; 7 bases are shared with TRBD1. Germline V gene data show CDR1 as SGHDN and CDR2 as FVKESK. The CDR3 totals 14 residues. V was clipped by 4 bases and J by 9 bases; unmatched bases: 8. The CDR3 here is CASSLRDRQQKLFF. The CDR3 coding sequence is TGTGCCAGCAGCCTCCGGGACAGACAACAAAAACTGTTTTTT. The variable domain in full, completed from reference TRBV14 and TRBJ1-4, reads EAGVTQFPSHSVIEKGQTVTLRCDPISGHDNLYWYRRVMGKEIKFLLHFVKESKQDESGMPNNRFLAERTGGTYSTLKVQPAELEDSGVYFCASSLRDRQQKLFFGSGTQLSVL.

The chain uses TRBV27 and TRBJ2-1; 7 bases line up with TRBD1. CDR3 length: 14 amino acids. The trim removed 2 bases at V and 8 bases at J, leaving 6 bases unmatched. Germline assignment: CDR1 MNHEY and CDR2 SMNVEV (reference sequence). The DNA for the CDR3 is TGTGCCAGCAGTTTAGGGGTTAGGGGGCATGAGCAGTTCTTC. The encoded protein is CASSLGVRGHEQFF.

This clonotype was seen a few times. The gene calls are TRBV10-2 and TRBJ2-3; 7 bases are shared with TRBD2. With V trimmed by 3 bases and J by 4 bases, 19 bases remained unmatched. This CDR3 comprises 19 residues. The germline V gene encodes CDR1 WSHSY and CDR2 SAAADI. The CDR3 is CASSDPIGTTTSRPDTQYF. CDR3 coding DNA: TGCGCCAGCAGTGACCCGATCGGGACTACAACTAGCAGGCCAGATACGCAGTATTTT.

This clonotype was recorded a few times. In nucleotides, the CDR3 is TGTGCCAGCAGCGCGACAGGACAGGGATCCTACGAGCAGTACTTC. Protein: CASSATGQGSYEQYF. This chain links TRBV9 with TRBJ2-7, with 8 nucleotides matching TRBD1. The CDR3 has 15 amino acids. V shed 3 bases, J shed 1 base, and the junction held 6 bases outside the gene matches. Germline CDR1 and CDR2: SGDLS and YYNGEE.

The chain recombines TRBV4-2 with TRBJ1-2; D gene uncertain. In germline, CDR1 is LGHNA, CDR2 YNFKEQ. The CDR3 length is 12 residues. The V and J ends lost 1 base and 7 bases respectively, with 7 bases between them. The CDR3 DNA reads TGTGCCAGCAGCCAAGCCCCCTTTGGCTACACCTTC. It codes for CASSQAPFGYTF.

This clonotype was seen a handful of times. The rearrangement joins TRBV27 to TRBJ1-4; no definite D call. Germline lookup yields CDR1 MNHEY and CDR2 SMNVEV (reference sequence). V dropped 3 bases and J dropped 8 bases, with 16 bases sitting between them. The CDR3 loop spans 15 amino acids. CDR3: CASSFDGRLPEKLFF. The CDR3 coding sequence is TGTGCCAGCAGTTTCGATGGTAGGCTGCCGGAAAAACTGTTTTTT.

This clonotype came up a few times. The chain is built from TRBV6-1 and TRBJ2-7; TRBD1 matches 7 bases. J lost 3 bases, V lost 4 bases, and 12 bases had no gene match. This CDR3 spans 16 amino acids. Germline CDR1 MNHNS, CDR2 SASEGT. Written as DNA, the CDR3 is TGTGCCAGCAGTGCCGAAGCCCGACAGGGAAGCTACGAGCAGTACTTC. This encodes CASSAEARQGSYEQYF.

This clonotype occurred a few times. The CDR3 loop is CAISGAGWRSGVHNEQFF. The CDR3 DNA reads as TGTGCCATCAGTGGGGCAGGGTGGAGGAGCGGGGTCCACAATGAGCAGTTCTTC. The gene calls are TRBV10-3 and TRBJ2-1; TRBD2 matches 7 bases. Germline CDR1 ENHRY, CDR2 SYGVKD. The CDR3 is made up of 18 amino acids. Unmatched junction bases numbered 17, after V lost 4 bases and J lost 5 bases.

This clonotype was seen at least ten times. The chain couples TRBV5-1 to TRBJ2-1, with D hard to call. Trimming stripped 0 bases from V and 5 bases from J, with 9 bases between. Germline assignment: CDR1 SGHRS and CDR2 YFSETQ. This CDR3 contains 14 residues. The CDR3 coding sequence is TGCGCCAGCAGCTTGGCTACAGCCGACAATGAGCAGTTCTTC. It codes for CASSLATADNEQFF.

This clonotype was seen only a few times. V and J are TRBV10-3 and TRBJ2-2; D gene uncertain. Trimming left V 6 bases short and J 6 bases short, with 14 bases between. Germline V gives CDR1 ENHRY, CDR2 SYGVKD. The CDR3 is made up of 14 amino acids. In nucleotides, the CDR3 is TGTGCCATCAGACCTCTAGTTGACTCCGGGGAGCTGTTTTTT. Translated: CAIRPLVDSGELFF.

This clonotype has only a few counts. J is TRBJ1-2 and V is TRBV7-2; possibly TRBD1 for D (5 bases). V was clipped by 6 bases and J by 5 bases, with 13 bases between them. Germline loops: CDR1 SGHTA, CDR2 FQGNSA. The CDR3 sequence is 13 residues long. As DNA, the CDR3 is TGTGCCAGCAGTTCCGACAGAAGTTATGGCTACACCTTC. Its protein product is CASSSDRSYGYTF.

The V call is TRBV5-1, the J call TRBJ1-2, with unresolved D. V was trimmed by 4 bases and J by 2 bases, leaving 6 bases between them. Germline assignment: CDR1 SGHRS and CDR2 YFSETQ. The CDR3 is made up of 12 amino acids. CDR3: CASSPANYGYTF. CDR3 bases: TGCGCCAGCAGCCCAGCCAACTATGGCTACACCTTC.

The chain links TRBV20-1 to TRBJ2-5; D uncertain. Germline V lookup: CDR1 DFQATT, CDR2 SNEGSKA (reference sequence). V lost 6 bases and J 5 bases, leaving 19 bases between the germline ends. This CDR3 contains 14 residues. The chain's CDR3 is CSAKRAGTRETQYF. For the CDR3, the DNA is TGCAGTGCGAAGAGAGCCGGCACCAGGGAGACCCAGTACTTC.

This clonotype was seen a handful of times. The chain is built from TRBV4-1 and TRBJ2-1; D perhaps matches TRBD1 (6 bases). Germline assignment: CDR1 MGHRA and CDR2 YSYEKL. V was trimmed by 4 bases and J by 10 bases, leaving 20 bases between them. The CDR3 spans 15 residues. The DNA for the CDR3 is TGCGCCAGCAGCCTCCCGCCAGGGGTCCTTCGGGAGCAGTTCTTC. This encodes CASSLPPGVLREQFF.